This is a list of T cell receptor beta chains from one sample in a study of early stage breast cancer tumors. The protocol was immunoSEQ multiplex PCR, while the TCRdb copy is restricted to in-frame clones and leaves out a portion. The profile shows about 4,800 clones, around 64% of them singletons. The source material was breast tumor tissue. All receptors derive from a person aged 45-60 years with breast cancer. Each CDR3 is given with its conserved first and last residue.

J gene	V gene	CDR3 protein
TRBJ1-1	TRBV27	CASSLYSQGPLEAFF
TRBJ2-2	TRBV7-7	CASSPRTGELFF
TRBJ1-2	TRBV4-3	CASSQGGSYGYTF
TRBJ1-2	TRBV6-5	CASSYDSGGGSYGYTF
TRBJ2-2	TRBV6-9	CASRVHGGGANTGELFF
TRBJ2-1	TRBV7-9	CASSSGLAGFNEQFF
TRBJ2-7	TRBV19	CASRRTSGRSYEQYF
TRBJ2-3	TRBV10-1	CASSDPRGLAGTTDTQYF
TRBJ1-1	TRBV5-1	CASTRQGTNTEAFF
TRBJ2-1	TRBV18	CASSPGTGGTAEQFF
TRBJ2-3	TRBV18	CASSPKLAAGRTDTQYF
TRBJ2-7	TRBV29-1	CSVERTGHEQYF
TRBJ2-7	TRBV7-8	CASSVDYEQYF
TRBJ2-6	TRBV11-3	CASSKTASGANVLTF
TRBJ2-1	TRBV19	CASSIVKDRPSSSSYNEQFF
TRBJ2-1	TRBV11-2	CASSLAGGYNEQFF
TRBJ1-1	TRBV9	CASSVSWLGNTEAFF
TRBJ2-4	TRBV15	CATSRAGENIQYF
TRBJ2-1	TRBV11-3	CASSSGLATNNEQFF
TRBJ2-3	TRBV5-1	CASSLDWGLTDTQYF
TRBJ2-3	TRBV6-1	CASSEFGGGTDTQYF
TRBJ2-1	TRBV6-5	CASSLTSGGYNEQFF
TRBJ1-1	TRBV6-6	CASSPTGSGTEAFF
TRBJ2-3	TRBV6-1	CASSEVGTSGDTQYF
TRBJ2-1	TRBV27	CASSLWDRVHYNEQFF
TRBJ1-2	TRBV2	CASSEVGREGPGYTF
TRBJ1-5	TRBV6-1	CASLRDNGQPQHF
TRBJ2-1	TRBV9	CASSVGGGGANNEQFF
TRBJ2-7	TRBV6-6	CASSPNAYEQYF
TRBJ2-7	TRBV4-1	CASSLSGNEQYF
TRBJ2-5	TRBV5-1	CASSFGTTGLGEKTQYF